The entry below describes one TCR beta chain. Germline and junction disagree at one end, which may indicate a read error. Germline CDR1 and CDR2: KGHSH and LQKENI. The CDR3 extends over 16 amino acids. This entry belongs to a study of blood T cell repertoires in COVID-19. Profiling relied on immunoSEQ multiplex PCR, and the TCRdb table lists in-frame clones only, not all of them. In the table there are approximately 75,000 clones, 75% to 90% of which are singletons. The sequence came from a man at least 80 years old with acute or convalescent COVID-19. The rearrangement uses TRBV18 and TRBJ1-2, with 9 nucleotides matching TRBD1. The sequencing input was peripheral blood. The CDR3 DNA is TGTGCCAGCTCCCCACCGGGACAGGGCCTCAACTATGGCTACACCTTC. It is translated as CASSPPGQGLNYGYTF.